One TCR beta chain is described in this entry. Its specificity is not known. The record originates from a study of T cell responses to AZD1222 COVID-19 vaccine. The trim removed 3 bases at V and 4 bases at J, leaving 5 bases unmatched. The CDR3 extends over 15 amino acids. Germline V gene data show CDR1 as SGHDT and CDR2 as YYEEEE. General study findings and limits: Among the donors, most were white British and more were female, and clonal diversity was possibly underestimated.

Clones were read by immunoSEQ multiplex PCR, and TCRdb kept only the in-frame ones, dropping some. This table holds some 130,000 clones, around 90% found once. This clonotype originated in an adult in good health. The rearrangement joins TRBV5-6 to TRBJ2-1; TRBD2 agrees at 9 bases. Sequenced here: peripheral blood, sampled on day 0 of AZD1222 vaccination. CDR3 sequence (DNA): TGTGCCAGCAGCTCCTGGGGACTAGCATACAATGAGCAGTTCTTC. Protein product: CASSSWGLAYNEQFF.